There are a few counts of the clone carrying this T cell receptor beta chain. Via MiXCR, TCRdb re-called the RT-PCR reads, giving one row per CDR3 protein. Among hundreds of thousands of distinct CDR3 sequences listed, more than 13% were seen once. This TCR came from a female donor in good health, serving as a healthy control. The sample consisted of memory CD4+ T cells from blood.

For the CDR3, the DNA is TGCAGTGCCACCGGACCTTATGATCAGCCCCAGCATTTT. As protein: CSATGPYDQPQHF. The V and J genes are TRBV20-1 and TRBJ1-5; no clear D. V lost 6 bases and J lost 5, with 14 bases in between. Per the germline V gene, CDR1 is DFQATT and CDR2 is SNEGSKA (reference sequence). CDR3 length equals 13 residues.